This TCR beta chain was obtained from a study of cytomegalovirus exposure and HLA in healthy donors. Broader study findings: Several of the most significant clusters appeared, in a later analysis, to be linked to common viral pathogens.

The PCR had 60 Vbeta and 13 Jbeta primers. The table came from immunoSEQ multiplex PCR; TCRdb's copy has only in-frame clones and leaves some out. The sample has under 200,000 clones; 84% are singletons. The germline gives CDR1 SGHVS, CDR2 FQNEAQ. The CDR3 extends over 17 amino acids. The V end lost 5 bases, the J end lost 4 bases, and 21 bases lay between the germline ends. Remarks on this clone: Antigen: not known.

The chain carries TRBV7-8 and TRBJ2-1; possible D gene TRBD1, 7 bases. Sample: PBMCs. The origin of this receptor is a man aged 25 to 40 in good health and CMV-seronegative. The CDR3 nucleotides are TGTGCCAGCAGCCTACTGGAGGGGGCTTCAGCATACAATGAGCAGTTCTTC. This codes for CASSLLEGASAYNEQFF.